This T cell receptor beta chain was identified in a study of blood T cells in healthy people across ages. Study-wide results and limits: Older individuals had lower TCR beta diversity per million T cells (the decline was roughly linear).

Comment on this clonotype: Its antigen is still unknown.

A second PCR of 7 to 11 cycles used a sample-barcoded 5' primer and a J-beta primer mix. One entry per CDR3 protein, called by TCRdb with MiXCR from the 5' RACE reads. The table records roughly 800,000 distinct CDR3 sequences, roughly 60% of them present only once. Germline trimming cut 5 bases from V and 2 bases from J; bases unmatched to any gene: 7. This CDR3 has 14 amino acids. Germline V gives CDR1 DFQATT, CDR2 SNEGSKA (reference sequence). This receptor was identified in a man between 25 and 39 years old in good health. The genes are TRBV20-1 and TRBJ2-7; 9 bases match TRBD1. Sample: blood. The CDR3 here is CSAPPGQGPYEQYF. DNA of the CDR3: TGCAGTGCTCCCCCGGGACAGGGCCCCTACGAGCAGTACTTC.